Below are 29 T cell receptor beta chains sequenced from a single sample in a study of follicular helper T cells after annual influenza vaccination. TCRdb's copy holds only in-frame clones and misses some; the assay was immunoSEQ multiplex PCR. The table has 9,500 or so clones, about 81% seen once. Time point denoted: 2015-2016 season, 7 days after influenza vaccination. Sequenced material: CXCR5+ CD38- circulating T follicular helper cells from blood, taken 7 days after influenza vaccination. The subset here: circulating Tfh, non-naive CD4+CXCR5+PD-1+ (ICOS+CD38+ or ICOS-CD38-). The receptors originated from an adult who received the influenza vaccine.

The chain recombines TRBV7-8 with TRBJ1-1; TRBD1 agrees at 7 bases. Germline-derived CDR1 and CDR2 are SGHVS and FQNEAQ. The CDR3 runs 17 residues. V lost 3 bases to trimming and J lost 1 base; unmatched junction nucleotides: 11. CDR3 residues: CASSFGYTGARNTEAFF. CDR3 coding DNA: TGTGCCAGCAGCTTCGGGTACACAGGGGCCCGGAACACTGAAGCTTTCTTT.

This chain connects TRBV10-2 to TRBJ2-7; D is unclear. The CDR3 runs 12 residues. Germline-derived CDR1 and CDR2 are WSHSY and SAAADI. The ends were cut back, 0 bases at V and 4 bases at J, with 4 bases in the middle. The DNA for the CDR3 is TGCGCCAGCAGTGAGTCCCTGTACGAGCAGTACTTC. Its protein product is CASSESLYEQYF.

The V and J genes are TRBV27 and TRBJ2-3, with 11 bases matching TRBD2. CDR3 length equals 19 residues. Germline V gene lookup returns CDR1 MNHEY and CDR2 SMNVEV (reference sequence). Losses at the gene ends were 0 bases for V and 0 bases for J; bases not matched to a gene: 8. The CDR3 region has the DNA TGTGCCAGCAGTTTATCGGTCGCTAGCGGGGGGCCAAGCACAGATACGCAGTATTTT. Its protein product is CASSLSVASGGPSTDTQYF.

V gene TRBV7-6 combines with J gene TRBJ2-3; 14 positions agree with TRBD2. Germline trimming cut 5 bases from V and 5 bases from J; bases unmatched to any gene: 9. The germline V gene encodes CDR1 SGHVS and CDR2 FNYEAQ. CDR3 length: 17 residues. CDR3: CASSPQTSGGGLDTQYF. In DNA form, the CDR3 reads TGTGCCAGCAGCCCTCAGACTAGCGGGGGGGGTCTAGATACGCAGTATTTT.

The V and J genes are TRBV11-2 and TRBJ1-3; D remains ambiguous. This CDR3 is 15 amino acids long. Germline loops: CDR1 SGHAT, CDR2 FQNNGV. The V gene lost 0 bases and the J gene lost 2 bases, with 8 bases spanning the gap. CDR3 in DNA: TGTGCCAGCAGCTTAGAACGGGGAACTGGAAACACCATATATTTT. Translation gives CASSLERGTGNTIYF.

This clone was counted between two and nine times. The V gene is TRBV6-6, the J gene TRBJ2-7; TRBD2 agrees at 8 bases. Germline values: CDR1 MNHNY, CDR2 SVGAGI (reference sequence). V lost 4 bases, J lost 4 bases, and 12 bases stayed unmatched. The CDR3 is 16 residues long. This chain's CDR3 is CASSFPLGRGDYEQYF. The DNA of the CDR3 is TGTGCCAGCAGTTTCCCCTTGGGGCGGGGGGATTACGAGCAGTACTTC.

The chain has TRBV11-2 and TRBJ1-1; the match to TRBD1 covers 7 bases. The junction had 2 bases not matched to a gene; V was cut back by 6 bases and J by 4 bases. Germline CDR1 SGHAT, CDR2 FQNNGV. The CDR3 has 12 residues. The CDR3 DNA reads TGTGCCAGCAGACGGGACAGCACTGAAGCTTTCTTT. It yields the protein CASRRDSTEAFF.

This clone was counted once. This chain connects TRBV28 to TRBJ1-5; D may be TRBD1 (5 bases). Germline assignment: CDR1 MDHEN and CDR2 SYDVKM. The CDR3 runs to 15 residues. V was trimmed by 3 bases and J by 2 bases, leaving 11 bases between them. The CDR3 here is CASSLQGLGNQPQHF. CDR3 nucleotides: TGTGCCAGCAGTTTGCAGGGCCTCGGCAATCAGCCCCAGCATTTT.

The chain joins TRBV5-1 to TRBJ2-7; 9 positions agree with TRBD2. The CDR3 is 15 amino acids. Germline V gene sequence: CDR1 SGHRS, CDR2 YFSETQ. Trimming cost V 4 bases and J 2 bases; bases outside gene matches: 7. The CDR3: CASSLQAGGAYEQYF. DNA for the CDR3: TGCGCCAGCAGCCTACAGGCGGGGGGGGCCTACGAGCAGTACTTC.

This clone has only one observation. This sequence joins TRBV9 and TRBJ2-2; D remains ambiguous. The CDR3 covers 10 residues. V dropped 7 bases and J dropped 4 bases, with 2 bases sitting between them. The germline V gene encodes CDR1 SGDLS and CDR2 YYNGEE. CDR3 loop: CASPTGELFF. The CDR3 region has the DNA TGTGCCAGCCCCACCGGGGAGCTGTTTTTT.

The V gene is TRBV28, the J gene TRBJ1-1; D remains unclear. The CDR3 covers 13 residues. V was pared by 2 bases and J by 6 bases, with 10 bases between. Germline V gives CDR1 MDHEN, CDR2 SYDVKM. CDR3: CASSLATFAEAFF. The DNA for the CDR3 is TGTGCCAGCAGTTTAGCGACTTTCGCTGAAGCTTTCTTT.

The chain recombines TRBV15 with TRBJ1-4, with D hard to call. V was pared by 1 base and J by 1 base, with 13 bases between. The CDR3 runs 17 residues. In germline, CDR1 is LNHNV, CDR2 YYDKDF (reference sequence). The CDR3 spells CATSRGGRAETNEKLFF. The CDR3 DNA follows: TGTGCCACCAGCAGAGGTGGAAGAGCGGAAACTAATGAAAAACTGTTTTTT.

The chain combines TRBV18 with TRBJ1-6; tentative D call: TRBD1 (5 bases). V lost 1 base to trimming and J lost 13 bases, with 17 bases between them. The CDR3 runs to 15 residues. From germline, CDR1 is KGHSH and CDR2 LQKENI. The DNA for the CDR3 is TGTGCCAGCTCACCACTTGCGGGAGGGGATTACCCCCTCCACTTT. Amino acids: CASSPLAGGDYPLHF.

The chain has TRBV7-2 and TRBJ1-1; D gene ambiguous. The CDR3 is 14 residues long. Deletions cut 1 base from V and 8 bases from J, with 14 bases between. The V gene's germline CDR1 is SGHTA and CDR2 FQGNSA. This CDR3 is CASSLGSSWGEAFF. The CDR3 DNA follows: TGTGCCAGCAGCTTAGGTAGTTCGTGGGGAGAAGCTTTCTTT.

J is TRBJ1-6 and V is TRBV9; 7 bases match TRBD1. Looked up from germline, CDR1 is SGDLS and CDR2 is YYNGEE. V lost 5 bases to trimming and J lost 7 bases; unmatched junction nucleotides: 12. The CDR3 has 16 residues. The CDR3 DNA reads as TGTGCCAGCAGTTCCGCCTCGACAGGGTCCAATTCACCCCTCCACTTT. Translation: CASSSASTGSNSPLHF.

This chain connects TRBV29-1 to TRBJ2-1; D may be TRBD1 or TRBD2 (5 bases each). Trimming stripped 4 bases from V and 4 bases from J, with 11 bases between. Germline loops: CDR1 SQVTM, CDR2 ANQGSEA. The CDR3 has 13 amino acids. This chain's CDR3 is CSVGGRNYNEQFF. Written as DNA, the CDR3 is TGCAGCGTTGGGGGACGGAATTACAATGAGCAGTTCTTC.

The chain carries TRBV28 and TRBJ2-2; TRBD2 might be the D (7 bases). This CDR3 is built from 13 residues. The germline gives CDR1 MDHEN, CDR2 SYDVKM. Trimming shortened V by 8 bases and J by 3 bases, and 10 bases separated the two germline ends. The CDR3 DNA reads TGTGCCAGCGGGAGGGGGGACACCGGGGAGCTGTTTTTT. Protein product: CASGRGDTGELFF.

This chain links TRBV5-1 with TRBJ2-7, with TRBD2 matching 8 bases. The CDR3 loop spans 16 amino acids. The germline V gene has CDR1 SGHRS and CDR2 YFSETQ. The V segment lost 3 bases and the J segment 2 bases; nucleotides outside the gene matches: 10. Here the CDR3 reads CASSSSSGGATYEQYF. In DNA, the CDR3 is TGCGCCAGCAGCTCCTCCAGCGGGGGTGCCACCTACGAGCAGTACTTC.

The genes are TRBV27 and TRBJ1-5, with no clear D. V was pared by 3 bases and J by 0 bases, with 12 bases between. This CDR3 has 16 amino acids. Germline V lookup: CDR1 MNHEY, CDR2 SMNVEV (reference sequence). Here the CDR3 DNA reads TGTGCCAGCAGTTTCCGGGGAGGGTATAGCAATCAGCCCCAGCATTTT. This sequence encodes CASSFRGGYSNQPQHF.

The rearrangement joins TRBV7-2 to TRBJ1-6, with a possible D match to TRBD1 (6 bases). Trimming cost V 1 base and J 12 bases, with 16 bases left between them. Germline lookup yields CDR1 SGHTA and CDR2 FQGNSA. The CDR3 is 15 amino acids. The CDR3 nucleotides are TGTGCCAGCAGCTTAGGGTCCCAGGGGACGGGACCCCTCCACTTT. Translating gives CASSLGSQGTGPLHF.

The chain has TRBV7-2 and TRBJ2-5, with 8 bases aligning to TRBD1. The ends lost 4 bases at V and 2 bases at J; junction bases unmatched: 9. Looked up from germline, CDR1 is SGHTA and CDR2 is FQGNSA. The CDR3 spans 16 residues. CDR3 region: CASSSGQGGGQETQYF. CDR3 in DNA: TGTGCCAGCAGCTCAGGACAGGGTGGAGGTCAAGAGACCCAGTACTTC. The variable domain in full, completed from reference TRBV7-2 and TRBJ2-5, reads GAGVSQSPSNKVTEKGKDVELRCDPISGHTALYWYRQSLGQGLEFLIYFQGNSAPDKSGLPSDRFSAERTGGSVSTLTIQRTQQEDSAVYLCASSSGQGGGQETQYFGPGTRLLVL.

The genes are TRBV7-8 and TRBJ2-5; D is unresolved. Germline lookup yields CDR1 SGHVS and CDR2 FQNEAQ. The CDR3 is 13 amino acids. The V end lost 5 bases, the J end lost 1 base, and 8 bases lay between the germline ends. The CDR3 region has the DNA TGTGCCAGCAGCCCGGTCACCCAAGAGACCCAGTACTTC. It codes for CASSPVTQETQYF. The full variable domain, rest sourced from reference TRBV7-8 and TRBJ2-5, is GAGVSQSPRYKVAKRGQDVALRCDPISGHVSLFWYQQALGQGPEFLTYFQNEAQLDKSGLPSDRFFAERPEGSVSTLKIQRTQQEDSAVYLCASSPVTQETQYFGPGTRLLVL.

The rearrangement joins TRBV6-5 to TRBJ1-2; weak D call: TRBD1 (6 bases). Germline V gene lookup returns CDR1 MNHEY and CDR2 SVGAGI. Trimming shortened V by 6 bases and J by 6 bases, and 14 bases separated the two germline ends. The CDR3 extends over 13 amino acids. Here the CDR3 DNA reads TGTGCCAGCAGCCCGCCGACAGGAAATGGCTACACCTTC. It yields the protein CASSPPTGNGYTF.

This rearrangement joins TRBV28 to TRBJ2-7; D ambiguous. Trimming took off 5 bases at V and 7 bases at J, with 15 bases between the two ends. CDR1 and CDR2 from the germline V gene are MDHEN and SYDVKM. The CDR3 length is 13 residues. This CDR3 reads CASSDSLRREQYF. The CDR3 nucleotides are TGTGCCAGCAGTGATTCATTAAGGAGAGAGCAGTACTTC.

The J gene is TRBJ1-1, the V gene TRBV28; no clear D. The germline V gene has CDR1 MDHEN and CDR2 SYDVKM. This CDR3 is built from 15 residues. Trimming took off 7 bases at V and 0 bases at J, with 15 bases between the two ends. The DNA of the CDR3 is TGTGCCAGCACCCGCACCCCAGCGGTGAACACTGAAGCTTTCTTT. It codes for CASTRTPAVNTEAFF.

Details on this clone: One end of the junction does not line up with germline, which may come from a read error. V gene TRBV11-2 combines with J gene TRBJ2-5; D unresolved. Germline loops: CDR1 SGHAT, CDR2 FQNNGV. This CDR3 region has 13 residues. CDR3 DNA: TGTGTCAGCAGCTTACCTGACCGGGAGACCCAGTACTTC. Protein product: CVSSLPDRETQYF.

This chain joins TRBV15 and TRBJ1-2; 8 bases fit TRBD1. The CDR3 consists of 13 residues. Germline-derived CDR1 and CDR2 are LNHNV and YYDKDF (reference sequence). V dropped 3 bases and J dropped 4; count of bases not matched to a gene: 1. The CDR3 bases are TGTGCCACCAGCAGGGACAGGGCCTATGGCTACACCTTC. The encoded protein is CATSRDRAYGYTF.

The rearrangement links TRBV5-8 to TRBJ2-3, with D perhaps TRBD1 (5 bases). The germline gives CDR1 SGHTS, CDR2 YDEGEE. The V and J ends lost 0 bases and 14 bases respectively, with 10 bases between them. The CDR3 sequence is 11 residues long. CDR3 loop: CASSLVQGWYF. CDR3 DNA sequence: TGTGCCAGCAGCTTGGTTCAGGGATGGTATTTT.

This clone turned up a few times. In DNA form, the CDR3 reads TGCGCCAGCAGCCAAGAGATAAACAGCGCCTACGAGCAGTACTTC. Translated, it gives CASSQEINSAYEQYF. This sequence joins TRBV4-3 and TRBJ2-7; the D is unclear. The CDR3 has 15 amino acids. V was pared by 0 bases and J by 2 bases, with 11 bases between. Per the germline V gene, CDR1 is LGHNA and CDR2 is YSLEER.